The table lists the clone carrying this T cell receptor beta chain with a few counts. Antigen: not known. Trimming removed 6 bases at V and 10 bases at J, with 19 bases between. CDR3 length: 13 residues. The record originates from a study of blood T cells in healthy people across ages. Study-wide results and caveats: What prevented conclusive comparison of naive and antigen-experienced cells was that PBMCs were unsorted.

The second PCR ran about 6 to 11 cycles with a sample-barcoded 5' primer and J-beta primers. TCRdb redid the calling of the 5' RACE reads with MiXCR, one entry per CDR3 protein. The sample has about 1.6 million distinct CDR3 sequences, roughly 32% seen once. The source is a woman aged 25 to 45 in good health. Specimen: blood. V and J are TRBV12-3 or TRBV12-4 and TRBJ2-7, with TRBD2 as a possible D gene (6 bases). The CDR3 DNA reads TGTGCCAGCAGCCTCATTGGCGGGATGGATCAGTACTTC. This sequence encodes CASSLIGGMDQYF.